This TCR beta chain was captured in a study of T cell responses to AZD1222 COVID-19 vaccine listed by TCRdb under 2021. In terms of the full investigation: A total of 240 or so trial participants underwent TCR sequencing, of whom more than 200 had received two doses of AZD1222 and roughly 26 had received two doses of the MenACWY control vaccine. Trial participants were enrolled into age subgroups of 18-55, 56-69 and 70-plus years, which contained roughly 140, 27 and 60 TCR-sequenced participants, respectively.

Summary of the overall study and its limitations: Conclusions about previously exposed vaccinees were limited because only a handful of AZD1222 recipients were SARS-CoV-2 seropositive at baseline. Nearly half of unique spike-specific TCRs reportedly recognized epitopes outside regions mutated in the B.1.351 and B.1.1.7 variants. Spike-specific TCR breadth and depth rose significantly after two AZD1222 doses compared with day 0 and with MenACWY recipients. Because no day 14 peak-response samples were available, the repertoires could be characterized only after the peak T cell response. The whole spike protein was spanned by vaccine-associated CD4 TCRs, and dominant responses were seen in regions 160-218 and 743-854. Participants were mostly white British, with more females than males. The authors suggested clonal diversity may have been underestimated. The 56-69-year group was small, and its depth increase did not reach significance, likely because of low power.

The CDR3 regions of human TCRbeta chains were analyzed by immunosequencing. The paper's processing steps were these. TCRs in the repertoires were compared against a reference library of SARS-CoV-2-specific TCRs that had been generated with the MIRA antigen-specificity platform. Breadth was defined as the fraction of unique TCRs that were SARS-CoV-2-associated, and depth was defined as the fraction of total T cells that were SARS-CoV-2-associated. Using the MIRA data, each spike-specific TCR was mapped to the spike region that the TCR reacts to and placed in a CD4 or CD8 class. Log10-transformed breadth and depth values were compared by one-way ANOVA with Sidak's multiple comparisons tests. The clones in this table, taken by TCRdb from immuneACCESS, are in-frame only. Not every clone is retained; where verified, under half of the shortfall comes from an unresolved V gene, and the cause of the rest is unknown. The V and J calls and clone size are taken from that table; D and trimming were inferred from the DNA. The sample data list about 92,000 clones, and about 90% of these were observed just once. The ten largest clones capture about 9.3% of the sample.

The meaning of the sample's time point label: baseline before first vaccination. This sample's treatment or condition label indicates: meningococcal conjugate vaccine given as trial control. Vaccinee samples came from UK trials COV001 and COV002, including a single-blind randomized controlled phase 2/3 trial of AZD1222 (ChAdOx1 nCoV-19) in healthy adults. For TCRbeta chain sequencing, PBMC samples were collected from trial participants at day 0 and at day 28 after the second dose. For this clone: Its recognized antigen is unknown. Base qualities are not at hand, and no much larger clone is one base apart.

This sample comprised peripheral blood, obtained on day 0 of MenACWY control vaccination. This receptor was taken from an adult in good health.

In nucleotides, the sequence is TGTGCCTGGAAACCAGGACATTATAATTCACCCCTCCACTTT. Its coded protein is CAWKPGHYNSPLHF. The chain is encoded by TRBV30 joined to TRBJ1-6; TRBD1 is a weak D gene call, 5 bases matching. The CDR3 runs 14 residues from the cysteine to the phenylalanine. The CDR3 DNA has 42 bases and is translated from base 1. The V end loses 4 bases and the J end loses 4 bases, and a stretch of 11 bases separates them. The germline V gene (reference sequence) yields GTSNPN for CDR1 and SVGIG for CDR2.